This T cell receptor (beta chain) stems from a study of CD8+ T cells in alopecia areata. Study-level information: Severity in treated patients was scored by percentage of scalp area affected.

This CDR3 has 12 amino acids. The ends were cut back, 4 bases at V and 4 bases at J, with 11 bases in the middle. Germline CDR1 and CDR2: SQVTM and ANQGSEA. General study findings and limits: Many expanded lesional clones remained in scalp and blood on tofacitinib. Especially in alopecia totalis/universalis, lesional scalp showed greater clonality than normal scalp did.

The authors extracted RNA and reverse transcribed it into cDNA as the sequencing template. Generated by immunoSEQ multiplex PCR, the TCRdb table keeps only in-frame clones and is missing some. Seen here are 180,000 or so clones, nearly 60% observed once, and the top ten hold under 7%. On this clone: No antigen is known for it.

The treatment was: oral pan-JAK inhibitor, 5-10 mg twice daily. The clonotype was recovered from a human donor with alopecia areata. Sequenced here: CD4+ T cells sorted from blood, sampled at week 24, from a patient treated with tofacitinib. The V and J genes are TRBV29-1 and TRBJ2-7; D may be TRBD1 (6 bases). As DNA, the CDR3 is TGCAGCGTTGGGGTCAGGGGTTACGAGCAGTACTTC. Translating it yields CSVGVRGYEQYF.